The rows below give T cell receptor beta chains drawn from one sample of a study of regulatory T cells in long-lasting Graves disease. MiXCR, applied by TCRdb to the multiplex PCR reads, yields one record per CDR3 protein. This sample has hundreds of thousands of distinct CDR3 sequences, with around 15% found just once. The data also belong to a second study, concerning T cells in Graves' hyperthyroidism and ophthalmopathy.

Sequenced here: peripheral blood mononuclear cells (PBMCs), sampled at new diagnosis, from a patient treated with antithyroid drugs. These receptors all come from a man aged 35 to 55 with Graves disease. Both conserved end residues are trimmed from each CDR3.

v_call	j_call	cdr3_aa
TRBV10-3	TRBJ2-7	AVQMGQGREQY
TRBV4-3	TRBJ2-6	ASSQVSGTGANVLT
TRBV7-2	TRBJ2-1	ASRERGGQRNEQF
TRBV24-1	TRBJ1-5	ATSDLRPETGFQPQH
TRBV5-6	TRBJ1-5	ASSLGGRENQPQH
TRBV9	TRBJ2-7	ASSVAPTGENEQY
TRBV15	TRBJ2-5	ATSRQQGGFETQY
TRBV3-1	TRBJ2-7	ASSQGQGPSYEQY
TRBV5-1	TRBJ2-1	ASSLDGFSYNEQF
TRBV20-1	TRBJ1-2	SARATVNYGYT
TRBV12-3/TRBV12-4	TRBJ1-5	ASSIGQLQPQH
TRBV20-1	TRBJ1-1	SARVSPPAF
TRBV30	TRBJ1-4	AWSVWGADEKLF
TRBV6-1	TRBJ1-5	ASSTRGRGVQPQH
TRBV5-1	TRBJ2-1	ASSSGTGYNEQF
TRBV5-1	TRBJ2-3	ASSLMSSGGSNTDTQY
TRBV6-5	TRBJ1-2	ASSYLSPNYGYT
TRBV28	TRBJ1-1	ASSLLTTDMNTEAF
TRBV27	TRBJ2-3	ASSLYDTQY
TRBV11-2	TRBJ1-3	ASSLRTGRTSGNTIY
TRBV11-1	TRBJ2-1	ASSLVSGGGSEQF
TRBV4-3	NA	ASSQGVFQETQY
TRBV20-1	TRBJ2-5	SAAQGEETQY
TRBV19	TRBJ1-6	ASSRRGQENSPLH
TRBV28	TRBJ2-1	ATLRGLNNNEQF
TRBV6-5	TRBJ1-6	ASSYLAWNSPLH
TRBV12-3/TRBV12-4	TRBJ1-1	ASSAGGARGSTEAF
TRBV2	TRBJ2-4	ASKGGEVIQY
TRBV27	TRBJ2-5	ASSPGTQGRGETQY
TRBV2	TRBJ1-4	ASSEFTGFGEKLF
TRBV5-6	TRBJ2-1	ASTSVRGQFLLTAGDEQF
TRBV24-1	TRBJ2-1	ATSPGLGRPYNEQF
TRBV6-2/TRBV6-3	TRBJ1-5	ASSLSGTDSNQPQH
TRBV12-3/TRBV12-4	TRBJ1-6	ASRPPSENSPLH
TRBV3-1	TRBJ1-1	ASSPKGLNTEAF
TRBV7-9	TRBJ1-2	ASSLAAGTNGYT
TRBV28	TRBJ2-3	ASSFRGWSQY